Below, 20 T cell receptor beta chains from the same sample are listed, as sequenced in a study of T cell clonotyping in hematopoietic cell transplantation. Clones were sequenced by immunoSEQ multiplex PCR, and TCRdb holds only the in-frame ones, with some missing. There are thousands of clones in the sample; roughly 85% occur only once, and roughly 15% lies in the top ten. Sequencing was performed on PBMCs, taken 180 days after allogeneic stem cell transplant. The receptors derive from a male patient aged 35-50 years who had an allogeneic stem cell transplant from a related donor, so the T cells may come from the graft donor. Some clones in this sample may be carry-over from other donors' samples.

The chain combines TRBV7-3 with TRBJ2-7; 7 positions agree with TRBD2. V shed 0 bases and J 3 bases; nucleotides not matched to a gene: 5. The germline V gene encodes CDR1 SGHTA and CDR2 FQGTGA. The CDR3 length is 15 residues. The CDR3 region has the DNA TGTGCCAGCAGCTTAACCGCGGGACTACACTACGAGCAGTACTTC. It codes for CASSLTAGLHYEQYF.

The chain recombines TRBV4-3 with TRBJ1-4; D might be TRBD1 (6 bases). CDR3 length: 15 residues. V was pared by 1 base and J by 6 bases, with 12 bases between. Looked up from germline, CDR1 is LGHNA and CDR2 is YSLEER. The CDR3 bases are TGCGCCAGCAGCCAAGCCCGGGGGGCGGATGAAAAACTGTTTTTT. This translates into CASSQARGADEKLFF.

This clone was counted a few times. The chain joins TRBV19 to TRBJ2-2, with TRBD2 matching over 14 bases. Per germline, CDR1 LNHDA and CDR2 SQIVND (reference sequence). This CDR3 region has 15 residues. After removal of 5 bases from V and 5 bases from J, the junction contained 1 base not matched to a gene. This CDR3 reads CASSGLAGGTGELFF. CDR3 bases: TGTGCCAGTAGTGGACTAGCGGGGGGAACCGGGGAGCTGTTTTTT. The full variable domain, in which reference TRBV19 and TRBJ2-2 provide the parts outside the CDR3, is DGGITQSPKYLFRKEGQNVTLSCEQNLNHDAMYWYRQDPGQGLRLIYYSQIVNDFQKGDIAEGYSVSREKKESFPLTVTSAQKNPTAFYLCASSGLAGGTGELFFGEGSRLTVL.

This clone was counted only a few times. The J gene is TRBJ2-5, the V gene TRBV4-3, with D uncertain. The CDR3 sequence is 16 residues long. The germline V and J ends were trimmed by 4 bases and 0 bases, with 15 bases remaining between them. In germline, CDR1 is LGHNA, CDR2 YSLEER. DNA for the CDR3: TGCGCCAGCAGCCCCTACCTTCGTGGGAACCAAGAGACCCAGTACTTC. Its protein is CASSPYLRGNQETQYF.

J is TRBJ1-4 and V is TRBV7-9; 10 nucleotides line up with TRBD1. From germline, CDR1 is SEHNR and CDR2 FQNEAQ (reference sequence). The J segment lost 8 bases and the V segment lost 5 bases, leaving 14 bases of the junction unmatched. The CDR3 contains 17 residues. The CDR3 DNA is TGTGCCAGCAGCCCCCCACCCGGTGACAGGGGGCCGGAAAAACTGTTTTTT. It yields the protein CASSPPPGDRGPEKLFF.

The V gene is TRBV5-6, the J gene TRBJ2-2; 11 bases are a match to TRBD1. Germline V CDR1 and CDR2: SGHDT, YYEEEE. The CDR3 consists of 14 residues. Germline trimming cut 5 bases from V and 7 bases from J; bases unmatched to any gene: 4. Here the CDR3 DNA reads TGTGCCAGCAGAGGACAGGGGGCTATCGGGGAGCTGTTTTTT. Protein sequence: CASRGQGAIGELFF.

On this clone itself: Other DNA sequences from this sample encode an identical CDR3 as well. The gene calls are TRBV9 and TRBJ2-3, with TRBD2 as a possible D gene (6 bases). The CDR3 length is 14 residues. Trimming took off 0 bases at V and 3 bases at J, with 8 bases between the two ends. Germline assignment: CDR1 SGDLS and CDR2 YYNGEE. As DNA, the CDR3 is TGTGCCAGCAGCGTAGAAGGAGGGACAGATACGCAGTATTTT. It yields the protein CASSVEGGTDTQYF.

This chain links TRBV10-2 with TRBJ1-1; D is unresolved. CDR3 length: 15 residues. V was clipped by 3 bases and J by 4 bases, with 15 bases between them. Germline V lookup: CDR1 WSHSY, CDR2 SAAADI. DNA for the CDR3: TGCGCCAGCAGTGATGGACGGACCGTCGGCACTGAAGCTTTCTTT. This gives the protein CASSDGRTVGTEAFF.

The V and J genes are TRBV27 and TRBJ2-5; tentative D call: TRBD1 (6 bases). The CDR3 is 14 residues long. CDR1 and CDR2 from the germline V gene are MNHEY and SMNVEV (reference sequence). V gave up 5 bases and J gave up 5 bases, with 15 bases separating them. The CDR3 sequence: CASSRDTRRETQYF. The CDR3 DNA reads as TGTGCCAGCAGTCGGGACACCCGGAGGGAGACCCAGTACTTC.

V gene TRBV5-1 combines with J gene TRBJ1-1, with unresolved D. The V gene lost 4 bases and the J gene lost 1 base, with 11 bases spanning the gap. The CDR3 loop spans 14 amino acids. Germline CDR1 reads SGHRS; CDR2 reads YFSETQ. CDR3 in amino acids: CASSPGPANTEAFF. For the CDR3, the DNA is TGCGCCAGCAGCCCCGGACCGGCGAACACTGAAGCTTTCTTT.

The chain uses TRBV12-5 and TRBJ2-3, with TRBD2 identical over 8 bases. The trim removed 1 base at V and 6 bases at J, leaving 9 bases unmatched. CDR1 LGHNT and CDR2 FRNRAP come from the germline V gene. This CDR3 is 16 amino acids long. CDR3 residues: CASGLGSGGRSDTQYF. The CDR3 nucleotides read TGTGCTAGTGGTTTGGGGAGCGGGGGCAGGTCGGATACGCAGTATTTT.

This clone was found a few times. The chain combines TRBV9 with TRBJ2-3; 9 bases align to TRBD2. This CDR3 contains 16 residues. The V segment lost 0 bases and the J segment 6 bases; nucleotides outside the gene matches: 8. Germline assignment: CDR1 SGDLS and CDR2 YYNGEE. CDR3 loop: CASSVASGAEWDTQYF. CDR3 nucleotides: TGTGCCAGCAGCGTAGCTAGCGGGGCCGAATGGGATACGCAGTATTTT.

The sample holds a few counts of this clone. The chain employs TRBV6-5 and TRBJ1-1; 7 positions match TRBD1. The germline V gene has CDR1 MNHEY and CDR2 SVGAGI. With V trimmed by 5 bases and J by 4 bases, 10 bases remained unmatched. This CDR3 is built from 15 residues. The CDR3 spells CASSRQGSGGTEAFF. CDR3 DNA sequence: TGTGCCAGCAGTAGACAGGGTTCGGGAGGCACTGAAGCTTTCTTT.

The genes are TRBV6-5 and TRBJ2-1; a weak D match, TRBD2 (5 bases). The germline V gene has CDR1 MNHEY and CDR2 SVGAGI. This CDR3 is 14 amino acids long. Trimming removed 10 bases from V and 2 bases from J, with 15 bases in between. The DNA of the CDR3 is TGTGCCACCGGGGAAGGGTCAGCCTACAATGAGCAGTTCTTC. Amino acids: CATGEGSAYNEQFF.

J is TRBJ2-5 and V is TRBV28; 9 bases are shared with TRBD1. CDR3 length: 15 residues. The germline V gene encodes CDR1 MDHEN and CDR2 SYDVKM. V lost 2 bases and J lost 1; bases outside the gene matches: 2. CDR3 DNA sequence: TGTGCCAGCAGTTTAGGGGGACAGGGCCAAGAGACCCAGTACTTC. It translates to CASSLGGQGQETQYF.

This clone was counted a single time. The chain links TRBV6-5 to TRBJ1-1; perhaps TRBD1 as D (5 bases). Per the germline V gene, CDR1 is MNHEY and CDR2 is SVGAGI. V was cut by 8 bases and J by 6 bases, with 16 bases left in between. This CDR3 contains 13 residues. Here the CDR3 DNA reads TGTGCCAGCCGAAATACGAGGGACGCTGAAGCTTTCTTT. Amino acids: CASRNTRDAEAFF.

J is TRBJ1-6 and V is TRBV30, with 7 bases aligning to TRBD1. The germline gives CDR1 GTSNPN, CDR2 SVGIG (reference sequence). The CDR3 length is 14 residues. Losses at the gene ends were 1 base for V and 7 bases for J; bases not matched to a gene: 4. Here the CDR3 reads CAWSAGQDNSPLHF. CDR3 sequence (DNA): TGTGCCTGGAGTGCCGGACAGGACAATTCACCCCTCCACTTT.

The chain carries TRBV5-6 and TRBJ1-2; the D gene is possibly TRBD1 (5 bases). V shed 0 bases and J shed 4 bases, with 10 bases lying between them. The CDR3 runs to 14 residues. The V gene's germline CDR1 is SGHDT and CDR2 YYEEEE. The CDR3 is CASSLGSGGYGYTF. CDR3 coding DNA: TGTGCCAGCAGCTTGGGATCCGGGGGCTATGGCTACACCTTC.

The CDR3: CASSQGASVGGGLADTQYF. CDR3 sequence (DNA): TGCGCCAGCAGCCAAGGCGCTTCGGTCGGCGGGGGGCTCGCAGATACGCAGTATTTT. This chain connects TRBV4-1 to TRBJ2-3, with 8 bases identical to TRBD2. The germline CDR1 and CDR2 sequences are MGHRA and YSYEKL. V was clipped by 1 base and J by 4 bases; unmatched bases: 16. This CDR3 region has 19 residues.

The V and J genes are TRBV30 and TRBJ1-6; D perhaps matches TRBD1 (5 bases). Trimming left V 0 bases short and J 11 bases short, with 17 bases between. CDR3 length: 15 amino acids. Germline CDR1 GTSNPN, CDR2 SVGIG (reference sequence). The CDR3 loop reads CAWSVSGTSGTPLHF. The CDR3 DNA reads as TGTGCCTGGAGTGTCTCCGGGACCTCAGGAACACCCCTCCACTTT. Complete variable domain (other parts from reference TRBV30 and TRBJ1-6): SQTIHQWPATLVQPVGSPLSLECTVEGTSNPNLYWYRQAAGRGLQLLFYSVGIGQISSEVPQNLSASRPQDRQFILSSKKLLLSDSGFYLCAWSVSGTSGTPLHFGNGTRLTVT.